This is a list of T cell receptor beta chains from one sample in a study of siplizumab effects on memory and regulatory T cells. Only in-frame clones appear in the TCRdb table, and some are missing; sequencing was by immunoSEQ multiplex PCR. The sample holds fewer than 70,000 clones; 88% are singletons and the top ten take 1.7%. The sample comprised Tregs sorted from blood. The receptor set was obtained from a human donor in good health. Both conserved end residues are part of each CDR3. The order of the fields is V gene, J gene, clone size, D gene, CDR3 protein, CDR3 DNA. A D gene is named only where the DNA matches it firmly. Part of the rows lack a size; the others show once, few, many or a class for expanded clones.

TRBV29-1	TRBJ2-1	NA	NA	CSAAGSSSYNEQFF	TGCAGCGCCGCGGGGTCCAGCTCCTACAATGAGCAGTTCTTC
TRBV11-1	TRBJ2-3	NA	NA	CASSLEQGGDTQYF	TGTGCCAGCAGCTTAGAACAGGGTGGCGATACGCAGTATTTT
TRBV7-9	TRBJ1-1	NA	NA	CASSSARQANTEAFF	TGTGCCAGCAGCTCAGCCCGGCAGGCGAACACTGAAGCTTTCTTT
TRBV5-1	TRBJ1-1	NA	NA	CASSLGTKAFF	TGCGCCAGCAGCTTAGGAACCAAAGCTTTCTTT
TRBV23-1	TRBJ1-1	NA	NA	CASSPVTYTEAFF	TGCGCCAGCAGTCCCGTAACCTACACTGAAGCTTTCTTT
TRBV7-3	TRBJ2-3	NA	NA	CASSITSTDTQYF	TGTGCCAGCAGCATAACTAGCACAGATACGCAGTATTTT
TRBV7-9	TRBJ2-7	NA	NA	CASSASGKGYEQYF	TGTGCCAGCAGCGCAAGCGGAAAAGGCTACGAGCAGTACTTC
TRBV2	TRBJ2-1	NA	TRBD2	CASRSRASGRYNEQFF	TGTGCCAGCCGGTCAAGGGCTAGCGGGAGGTACAATGAGCAGTTCTTC
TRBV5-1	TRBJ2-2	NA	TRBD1	CASSRDRATGELFF	TGCGCCAGCAGCCGAGACAGGGCGACCGGGGAGCTGTTTTTT
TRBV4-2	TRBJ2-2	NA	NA	CASSQVLKGELFF	TGTGCCAGCAGCCAAGTCCTGAAAGGGGAGCTGTTTTTT
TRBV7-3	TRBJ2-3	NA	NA	CASSPNPDTQYF	TGTGCCAGCAGCCCAAACCCAGATACGCAGTATTTT
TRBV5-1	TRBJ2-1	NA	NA	CASSLADEQFF	TGCGCCAGCAGCTTAGCGGATGAGCAGTTCTTC
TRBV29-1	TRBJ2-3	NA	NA	CSCPGPEGDTQYF	TGCAGCTGCCCGGGGCCTGAGGGAGATACGCAGTATTTT
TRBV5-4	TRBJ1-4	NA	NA	CASSSPGLGEKLFF	TGTGCCAGCAGCTCCCCCGGTCTCGGAGAAAAACTGTTTTTT
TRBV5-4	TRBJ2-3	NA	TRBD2	CASSLTSGRVNTQYF	TGTGCCAGCAGCCTAACTAGCGGGAGGGTTAATACGCAGTATTTT
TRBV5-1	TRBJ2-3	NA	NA	CASSFGSNTQYF	TGCGCCAGCAGCTTCGGTTCCAATACGCAGTATTTT
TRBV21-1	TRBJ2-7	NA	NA	CASSKNGQTYEQYF	TGTGCCAGCAGCAAAAACGGACAGACCTACGAGCAGTACTTC
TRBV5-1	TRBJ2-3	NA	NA	CASSLEGLTDTQYF	TGCGCCAGCAGCTTGGAGGGGCTCACAGATACGCAGTATTTT
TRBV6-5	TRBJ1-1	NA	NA	CASSYRKNTEAFF	TGTGCCAGCAGTTACAGGAAGAACACTGAAGCTTTCTTT
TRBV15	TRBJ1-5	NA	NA	CATSRGGNQPQHF	TGTGCCACCAGCAGAGGAGGAAATCAGCCCCAGCATTTT
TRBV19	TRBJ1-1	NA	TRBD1	CASSVQGANTEAFF	TGTGCCAGTAGTGTACAGGGGGCGAACACTGAAGCTTTCTTT
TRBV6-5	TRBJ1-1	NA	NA	CASSPLDRNTEAFF	TGTGCCAGCAGCCCCCTGGACAGGAACACTGAAGCTTTCTTT
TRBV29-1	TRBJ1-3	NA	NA	CSVAQSGNTIYF	TGCAGCGTTGCGCAATCCGGAAACACCATATATTTT
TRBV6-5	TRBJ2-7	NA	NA	CASSARDYEQYF	TGTGCCAGCAGTGCTCGGGACTACGAGCAGTACTTC
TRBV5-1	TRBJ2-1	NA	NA	CASSLVAYSSYNEQFF	TGCGCCAGCAGCTTGGTTGCATATAGCTCCTACAATGAGCAGTTCTTC
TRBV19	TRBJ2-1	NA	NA	CASSIMGPVNEQFF	TGTGCCAGTAGTATAATGGGCCCCGTGAATGAGCAGTTCTTC
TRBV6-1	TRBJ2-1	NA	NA	CASSEHKVNEQFF	TGTGCCAGCAGTGAGCACAAAGTCAATGAGCAGTTCTTC
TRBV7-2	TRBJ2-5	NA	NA	CASSLDRFETQYF	TGTGCCAGCAGCCTTGACAGGTTCGAGACCCAGTACTTC
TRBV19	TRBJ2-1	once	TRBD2	CASSIEGGTSGRGSNEQFF	TGTGCCAGTAGTATAGAGGGAGGGACTAGCGGGAGGGGGTCCAATGAGCAGTTCTTC
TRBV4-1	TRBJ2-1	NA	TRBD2	CASSPSGGRVLHEQFF	TGCGCCAGCAGCCCGAGTGGCGGGAGGGTTTTACATGAGCAGTTCTTC
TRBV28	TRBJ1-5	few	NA	CASSLSPIGNQPQHF	TGTGCCAGCAGTCTCAGTCCCATCGGCAATCAGCCCCAGCATTTT
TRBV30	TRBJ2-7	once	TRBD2	CACQLAVTTYEQYF	TGTGCCTGCCAGCTAGCGGTGACTACATACGAGCAGTACTTC
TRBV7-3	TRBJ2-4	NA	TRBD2	CASSLTSGRVGNIQYF	TGTGCCAGCAGCTTAACTAGCGGGAGAGTGGGAAACATTCAGTACTTC
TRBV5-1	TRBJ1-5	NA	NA	CASSLVGGQPQHF	TGCGCCAGCAGCTTGGTGGGGGGACAGCCCCAGCATTTT
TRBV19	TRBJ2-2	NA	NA	CASRWRRNTGELFF	TGTGCCAGTCGGTGGCGGAGAAACACCGGGGAGCTGTTTTTT
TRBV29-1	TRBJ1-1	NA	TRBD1	CSGGDRTNTEAFF	TGCAGCGGTGGGGACAGGACGAACACTGAAGCTTTCTTT
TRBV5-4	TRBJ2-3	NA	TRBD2	CASSLSIRLAGESGTQYF	TGTGCCAGCAGCCTCAGTATTCGACTAGCGGGAGAATCCGGTACGCAGTATTTT
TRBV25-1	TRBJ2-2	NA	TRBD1	CASSGDRPYTGELFF	TGTGCCAGCAGTGGGGACAGGCCGTATACCGGGGAGCTGTTTTTT
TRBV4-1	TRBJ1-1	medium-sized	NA	CASSRPGTEAFF	TGCGCCAGCAGCCGTCCAGGAACTGAAGCTTTCTTT
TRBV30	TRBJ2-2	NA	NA	CAWSVAAGTNTGELFF	TGTGCCTGGAGTGTAGCCGCAGGGACGAACACCGGGGAGCTGTTTTTT
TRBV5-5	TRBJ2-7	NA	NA	CASSLGSSYEQYF	TGTGCCAGCAGCTTGGGCAGCTCCTACGAGCAGTACTTC
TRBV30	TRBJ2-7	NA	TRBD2	CAWRVGRGYEQYF	TGTGCCTGGAGGGTCGGGAGGGGGTACGAGCAGTACTTC
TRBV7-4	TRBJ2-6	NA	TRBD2	CASSRAGVSGANVLTF	TGTGCCAGCAGCCGTGCGGGGGTCTCTGGGGCCAACGTCCTGACTTTC
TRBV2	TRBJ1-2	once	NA	CASSENGFYGYTF	TGTGCCAGCAGTGAAAACGGATTCTATGGCTACACCTTC
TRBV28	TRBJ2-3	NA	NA	CASRFRGSRMADTQYF	TGTGCCAGCAGATTTAGGGGCTCGCGTATGGCAGATACGCAGTATTTT
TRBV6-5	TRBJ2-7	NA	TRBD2	CASSGLAGGGSEQYF	TGTGCCAGCAGTGGACTAGCGGGAGGGGGTAGCGAGCAGTACTTC
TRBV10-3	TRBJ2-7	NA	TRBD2	CAISESGGTRSEQYF	TGTGCCATCAGTGAGTCGGGTGGGACTAGAAGCGAGCAGTACTTC
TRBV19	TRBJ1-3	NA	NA	CASSPHRQGGNTIYF	TGTGCCAGTAGTCCCCACCGGCAGGGGGGAAACACCATATATTTT
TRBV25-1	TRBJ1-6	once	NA	CASSESSYNSPLHF	TGTGCCAGCTCGGAGAGCTCCTATAATTCACCCCTCCACTTT
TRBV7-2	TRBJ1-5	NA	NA	CASTIASNQPQHF	TGTGCCAGCACTATCGCAAGCAATCAGCCCCAGCATTTT
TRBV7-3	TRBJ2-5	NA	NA	CASSLTVQETQYF	TGTGCCAGCAGCTTAACGGTTCAGGAGACCCAGTACTTC
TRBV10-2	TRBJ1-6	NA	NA	CASSGRDSYNSPLHF	TGCGCCAGCAGTGGAAGAGACTCCTATAATTCACCCCTCCACTTT
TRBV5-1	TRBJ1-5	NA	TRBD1	CASSPGQGNQPQHF	TGCGCCAGCAGCCCCGGACAGGGCAATCAGCCCCAGCATTTT
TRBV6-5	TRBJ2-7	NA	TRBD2	CASRNRAGVSEQYF	TGTGCCAGCAGAAATCGAGCGGGAGTCTCCGAGCAGTACTTC
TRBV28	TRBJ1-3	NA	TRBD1	CASSPRGLGNTIYF	TGTGCCAGCAGTCCGAGGGGGCTCGGAAACACCATATATTTT
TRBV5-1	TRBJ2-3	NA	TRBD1	CASRTGGSDTQYF	TGCGCCAGCAGGACAGGGGGCTCAGATACGCAGTATTTT
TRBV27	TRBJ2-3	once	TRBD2	CASSAKAGFSTDTQYF	TGTGCCAGCAGTGCGAAAGCGGGATTTAGCACAGATACGCAGTATTTT